The entry that follows covers one T cell receptor (beta chain) sequence. Its antigen is not identified. This record belongs to a study of Ad26.COV2.S vaccination and SARS-CoV-2 variants. The study's findings and limits: Vaccinees and placebo recipients showed similar non-spike TCR breadth. Once vaccination had occurred, spike-specific CD8+ and CD4+ T cell responses reportedly showed substantial breadth.

Some clones are missing from TCRdb's copy, which holds only in-frame ones; the method was immunoSEQ multiplex PCR. This table has some 400,000 clones, over 75% appearing once. Treatment of the sample: 15 to 20 received Ad26.COV2.S at low or high dose, single or two shots; five or six received placebo; per-sample allocation not given. Samples analyzed were those drawn on day 63 after the first vaccine or placebo injection. What was given as vaccine was an Ad26 vector encoding Wuhan-strain SARS-CoV-2 spike. The TCR originated in a person between 18 and 60 years old who received the Ad26.COV2.S COVID-19 vaccine or a placebo. This specimen consisted of peripheral blood, obtained in a trial of Ad26.COV2.S vaccine versus placebo.

Written as DNA, the CDR3 is TGTGCCAGCAGCCCCGCGGGACAGAGCAATCAGCCCCAGCATTTT. It is translated as CASSPAGQSNQPQHF. V gene TRBV9 combines with J gene TRBJ1-5; 7 bases are shared with TRBD1. The length of the CDR3 is 15 residues. The trim removed 4 bases at V and 1 base at J, leaving 5 bases unmatched. CDR1 and CDR2 (germline): SGDLS, YYNGEE.